The 9 T cell receptor beta chains below were found in one sample sequenced in a study of T-cell memory formation after mild COVID-19. TCRdb reprocessed the 5' RACE reads via MiXCR and lists one record per CDR3 protein. This sample carries around 300,000 distinct CDR3 sequences, roughly an eighth of them seen once, and the ten largest clones take 20% to 25%. Sequenced input: PBMCs or a T cell subset sorted from them (not recorded which). The receptor source for this set is a man younger than 30 who had mild COVID-19 (a few samples of this study predate the infection). Cell type and time point are not known.

The rearrangement links TRBV7-9 to TRBJ2-5; perhaps D is TRBD1 or TRBD2 (5 bases each). The CDR3 runs 15 residues. V shed 1 base and J shed 5 bases, with 14 bases lying between them. CDR1 SEHNR and CDR2 FQNEAQ come from the germline V gene (reference sequence). The CDR3 reads CASSLGLQGGETQYF. The CDR3 coding sequence is TGTGCCAGCAGCTTAGGCCTCCAGGGCGGGGAGACCCAGTACTTC.

This clonotype was observed a few times. This chain uses TRBV20-1 with TRBJ1-1; possible D gene TRBD1, 5 bases. V was cut by 6 bases and J by 4 bases, with 18 bases left in between. Germline values: CDR1 DFQATT, CDR2 SNEGSKA (reference sequence). The CDR3 runs 14 residues. The CDR3 protein is CSASRDPTGTEAFF. CDR3 DNA sequence: TGCAGTGCCAGTCGGGACCCCACCGGCACTGAAGCTTTCTTT.

This clonotype was observed at least ten times. V is TRBV5-1 and J is TRBJ2-3, with TRBD1 as a possible D gene (6 bases). Trimming took 4 bases from V and 2 from J, leaving 14 bases between them. Germline CDR1 reads SGHRS; CDR2 reads YFSETQ. CDR3 size: 15 residues. CDR3 in DNA: TGCGCCAGCAGCCTCCGGACAGACCTCACAGATACGCAGTATTTT. This sequence encodes CASSLRTDLTDTQYF.

The chain joins TRBV7-2 to TRBJ2-1, with 9 bases that match TRBD1. V was pared by 6 bases and J by 3 bases, with 3 bases of the junction left unmatched. This CDR3 spans 14 amino acids. Germline CDR1 and CDR2: SGHTA and FQGNSA. Here the CDR3 reads CASRTGGLYNEQFF. CDR3 nucleotides: TGTGCCAGCAGGACAGGGGGACTCTACAATGAGCAGTTCTTC. Full variable domain (remainder filled in from reference TRBV7-2 and TRBJ2-1): GAGVSQSPSNKVTEKGKDVELRCDPISGHTALYWYRQSLGQGLEFLIYFQGNSAPDKSGLPSDRFSAERTGGSVSTLTIQRTQQEDSAVYLCASRTGGLYNEQFFGPGTRLTVL.

The V and J genes are TRBV4-2 and TRBJ2-3, with 8 bases matching TRBD2. The V segment lost 0 bases and the J segment 1 base; nucleotides outside the gene matches: 6. Looked up from germline, CDR1 is LGHNA and CDR2 is YNFKEQ. CDR3 size: 17 residues. Here the CDR3 reads CASSQDLRGGGTDTQYF. CDR3 coding DNA: TGTGCCAGCAGCCAAGATCTCCGGGGGGGTGGCACAGATACGCAGTATTTT.

The chain carries TRBV6-5 and TRBJ1-5; 7 positions match TRBD1. Germline V CDR1 and CDR2: MNHEY, SVGAGI. After removal of 0 bases from V and 0 bases from J, the junction contained 5 bases not matched to a gene. This CDR3 spans 17 amino acids. The CDR3 protein is CASSYSRTGYSNQPQHF. CDR3 in DNA: TGTGCCAGCAGTTACTCGAGGACAGGTTATAGCAATCAGCCCCAGCATTTT.

This chain connects TRBV7-9 to TRBJ2-3; TRBD1 matches at 7 bases. The CDR3 is made up of 11 amino acids. Trimming took 8 bases from V and 5 from J; bases not matched to a gene: 1. CDR1 and CDR2 (germline): SEHNR, FQNEAQ (reference sequence). The CDR3 DNA reads TGTGCCAGCCAGGGGGTAGATACGCAGTATTTT. Translated, it gives CASQGVDTQYF.

This clonotype was seen a few times. This sequence joins TRBV6-5 and TRBJ2-1; no clear D. The germline gives CDR1 MNHEY, CDR2 SVGAGI. This CDR3 is built from 14 residues. The germline V and J ends were trimmed by 2 bases and 0 bases, with 5 bases remaining between them. As DNA, the CDR3 is TGTGCCAGCAGTTACCTTAGCTCCTACAATGAGCAGTTCTTC. Its translation: CASSYLSSYNEQFF.

Many counts were recorded for this clonotype. The chain is built from TRBV5-6 and TRBJ2-2; D might be TRBD2 (5 bases). Germline loops: CDR1 SGHDT, CDR2 YYEEEE. The CDR3 runs 14 residues. V lost 5 bases and J 1 base, leaving 9 bases between the germline ends. Here the CDR3 DNA reads TGTGCCAGCAGTCGCGGGCAGAACACCGGGGAGCTGTTTTTT. Translated, it gives CASSRGQNTGELFF.